Below are 31 T cell receptor beta chains sequenced from a single sample in a study of blood T cells in healthy people across ages. With a J-beta primer mix and a sample-barcoded 5' primer, a second PCR ran roughly 6 to 11 cycles. TCRdb called the 5' RACE reads again in MiXCR, with one record for every CDR3 protein. The data show hundreds of thousands of distinct CDR3 sequences, about 30% seen once. The source material was blood. All receptors derive from a woman of 80 years or more in good health.

This clonotype appeared many times. J is TRBJ1-2 and V is TRBV5-1, with 9 bases aligning to TRBD1. The V gene end was trimmed by 4 bases and the J gene end by 4 bases; junction bases not matched to a gene: 8. Germline V lookup: CDR1 SGHRS, CDR2 YFSETQ. The CDR3 runs to 15 residues. CDR3 sequence: CASSPTWTGAYGYTF. The CDR3 nucleotides are TGCGCCAGCAGCCCGACTTGGACAGGGGCCTATGGCTACACCTTC.

This clonotype was picked up many times. The rearrangement uses TRBV28 and TRBJ2-5, with TRBD1 identical over 10 bases. The CDR3 covers 18 residues. The V gene's germline CDR1 is MDHEN and CDR2 SYDVKM. Trimming at V came to 3 bases and at J to 2 bases, leaving 12 bases not matched to a gene. CDR3 nucleotide sequence: TGTGCCAGCAGTTTCTCGACAGGGGGCGCGGGACATCAAGAGACCCAGTACTTC. Translation gives CASSFSTGGAGHQETQYF. Together with reference TRBV28 and TRBJ2-5, the CDR3 gives the full variable domain: DVKVTQSSRYLVKRTGEKVFLECVQDMDHENMFWYRQDPGLGLRLIYFSYDVKMKEKGDIPEGYSVSREKKERFSLILESASTNQTSMYLCASSFSTGGAGHQETQYFGPGTRLLVL.

On this clonotype: Being one base from a much bigger clone, this may be a read error. This chain links TRBV20-1 with TRBJ2-5; D is unresolved. Germline lookup yields CDR1 DFQATT and CDR2 SNEGSKA (reference sequence). V was clipped by 1 base and J by 13 bases, with 16 bases between them. This CDR3 comprises 12 residues. Here the CDR3 DNA reads TGCAGTGCTAGAGGATCCTCGTCCCAAGTGTACTTC. Residues: CSARGSSSQVYF.

Ten or more counts support this clonotype. V and J are TRBV20-1 and TRBJ2-3; 7 bases are a match to TRBD1. Germline V gene lookup returns CDR1 DFQATT and CDR2 SNEGSKA (reference sequence). V shed 3 bases, J shed 1 base, and the junction held 7 bases outside the gene matches. The CDR3 is 15 residues long. The CDR3 reads CSASPRQGRTDTQYF. The CDR3 DNA reads as TGCAGTGCTAGCCCCCGACAGGGCCGCACAGATACGCAGTATTTT.

With respect to this clonotype: A much larger clone differs from this one at a single base, so this may be a read error. The J gene is TRBJ2-3, the V gene TRBV6-2 or TRBV6-3; D gene ambiguous. CDR3 size: 16 residues. CDR1 and CDR2 (germline): MNHEY, SVGEGT. The CDR3 DNA follows: TGTGCCAGCAGTTCTCTGGGCCCGGCTGGCACAGATGCGCAGTATTTT. Its translation is CASSSLGPAGTDAQYF.

This clonotype appeared many times. The genes are TRBV20-1 and TRBJ1-2; the D is unclear. The V gene lost 0 bases and the J gene lost 3 bases, with 5 bases spanning the gap. This CDR3 region has 12 residues. Germline V gene lookup returns CDR1 DFQATT and CDR2 SNEGSKA (reference sequence). The CDR3 here is CSAREVHYGYTF. As DNA, the CDR3 is TGCAGTGCTAGAGAAGTACACTATGGCTACACCTTC.

This chain joins TRBV10-3 and TRBJ2-7; perhaps TRBD2 as D (6 bases). The V and J ends lost 10 bases and 2 bases respectively, with 12 bases between them. The CDR3 covers 12 residues. Germline lookup yields CDR1 ENHRY and CDR2 SYGVKD. The CDR3 loop is CATSGDPYEQYF. The CDR3 nucleotides are TGTGCCACCTCGGGGGACCCCTACGAGCAGTACTTC.

This clonotype was seen more than once but under ten times. In nucleotides, the CDR3 is TGCAGCGCCCCGAAAGGGGGAACCTACAATGAGCAGTTCTTC. This translates into CSAPKGGTYNEQFF. The chain joins TRBV29-1 to TRBJ2-1; a possible D gene is TRBD1 (6 bases). Germline loops: CDR1 SQVTM, CDR2 ANQGSEA. The CDR3 is made up of 14 amino acids. V was shortened by 7 bases and J by 2 bases, with 15 bases between the two germline ends.

Comment on this clonotype: The junction and the germline gene differ at one end; a read error may be behind it. The chain has TRBV10-3 and TRBJ2-5; D not resolved. The better agreement between TRBJ2-7 and the DNA end casts doubt on the J call. Germline lookup yields CDR1 ENHRY and CDR2 SYGVKD. The CDR3 loop spans 15 amino acids. The CDR3, as DNA: TGTGCCGTCAGTGAGTCGAACGTTTCCCCCTACGAGCAGTACTTC. It specifies CAVSESNVSPYEQYF.

Ten or more counts support this clonotype. The CDR3 DNA reads as TGCGCCAGCAGCCAAGATATTGCGGAGTTCGGAGGTGGGGCCAACGTCCTGACTTTC. Translated: CASSQDIAEFGGGANVLTF. This chain connects TRBV4-3 to TRBJ2-6; TRBD2 is a possible D gene (5 bases). The V end lost 0 bases, the J end lost 3 bases, and 18 bases lay between the germline ends. Germline V CDR1 and CDR2: LGHNA, YSLEER. The CDR3 is 19 residues long.

The chain couples TRBV20-1 to TRBJ2-3, with D maybe TRBD2 (6 bases). Trimming pared 6 bases from V and 6 bases from J, leaving 22 bases between. The CDR3 covers 15 residues. Germline V gives CDR1 DFQATT, CDR2 SNEGSKA (reference sequence). CDR3 in amino acids: CSAPRAGLVGDTQYF. In DNA, the CDR3 is TGCAGTGCACCGCGGGCGGGACTGGTGGGGGATACGCAGTATTTT.

This clonotype was counted ten times or more. V is TRBV5-1 and J is TRBJ1-1, with D perhaps matching TRBD1 (6 bases). Germline V CDR1 and CDR2: SGHRS, YFSETQ. This CDR3 has 15 amino acids. The V gene lost 4 bases and the J gene lost 1 base, with 14 bases spanning the gap. In DNA form, the CDR3 reads TGCGCCAGCAGCGCGGCAGGGGCCCGGAACACTGAAGCTTTCTTT. Translating it yields CASSAAGARNTEAFF.

Comment on this clonotype: A much larger clone differs from this one at a single base, so this may be a read error. V gene TRBV20-1 combines with J gene TRBJ1-6; 7 bases are shared with TRBD1. The J segment lost 9 bases and the V segment lost 2 bases, leaving 13 bases of the junction unmatched. CDR1 is DFQATT, CDR2 SNEGSKA, per germline (reference sequence). This CDR3 has 16 amino acids. CDR3 region: CSARQCPGQNLSPLHF. The CDR3 nucleotides are TGCAGTGCTAGACAATGCCCGGGACAGAATCTTTCACCCCTCCACTTT.

This clonotype was seen repeatedly, ten times or more. This CDR3 is CASSLPSGGSRETQYF. The CDR3, as DNA: TGTGCCAGCAGCTTGCCCAGCGGGGGAAGTAGAGAGACCCAGTACTTC. The V and J genes are TRBV5-4 and TRBJ2-5, with TRBD2 matching over 8 bases. The length of the CDR3 is 16 residues. Germline V lookup: CDR1 SGHNT, CDR2 YYREEE (reference sequence). V lost 1 base, J lost 4 bases, and 9 bases stayed unmatched. The full variable domain, rest sourced from reference TRBV5-4 and TRBJ2-5, is ETGVTQSPTHLIKTRGQQVTLRCSSQSGHNTVSWYQQALGQGPQFIFQYYREEENGRGNFPPRFSGLQFPNYSSELNVNALELDDSALYLCASSLPSGGSRETQYFGPGTRLLVL.

This clonotype was counted ten times or more. This chain connects TRBV3-1 to TRBJ2-5, with a tentative D call TRBD2 (5 bases). The V end lost 3 bases, the J end lost 3 bases, and 8 bases lay between the germline ends. The CDR3 loop spans 13 amino acids. Germline-derived CDR1 and CDR2 are LGHDT and YNNKEL (reference sequence). CDR3 coding DNA: TGTGCCAGCAGCCATCGGGGAAAAGAGACCCAGTACTTC. Translating it yields CASSHRGKETQYF.

This clonotype was seen ten or more times. This sequence may be a read error, since a much larger clone differs from it by one base. The CDR3 nucleotides are TGCAGTGCCCGGGTGGGGCCCCCCTACGAGCAGTACTTC. Amino acid sequence: CSARVGPPYEQYF. V gene TRBV20-1 combines with J gene TRBJ2-7; a possible D gene is TRBD1 (5 bases). The length of the CDR3 is 13 residues. Germline V CDR1 and CDR2: DFQATT, SNEGSKA (reference sequence). V lost 6 bases and J 2 bases, leaving 14 bases between the germline ends.

This clonotype appeared many times. The genes are TRBV7-9 and TRBJ2-1, with 11 bases matching TRBD2. The CDR3 totals 17 residues. CDR1 is SEHNR and CDR2 is FQNEAQ in the germline V gene (reference sequence). Trimming removed 5 bases from V and 10 bases from J; junction bases left unmatched: 16. CDR3 loop: CASSPRPSGGLVGEQFF. The DNA of the CDR3 is TGTGCCAGCAGCCCTAGACCTAGCGGGGGGCTGGTAGGGGAGCAGTTCTTC.

This clonotype was seen at least ten times. The chain couples TRBV10-2 to TRBJ2-7, with 9 bases lining up with TRBD1. The trim removed 1 base at V and 6 bases at J, leaving 4 bases unmatched. The CDR3 consists of 14 residues. The germline CDR1 and CDR2 sequences are WSHSY and SAAADI. The DNA of the CDR3 is TGCGCCAGCAGTGAGTGGGACAGGGTAGGCGAGCAGTACTTC. Encoded protein: CASSEWDRVGEQYF.

Worth noting for this clonotype: Being one base from a much bigger clone, this may be a read error. The chain uses TRBV6-5 and TRBJ2-1, with 10 nucleotides matching TRBD1. Trimming cost V 6 bases and J 8 bases; bases outside gene matches: 10. The CDR3 has 15 residues. Germline CDR1 and CDR2: MNHEY and SVGAGI. The CDR3: CASSIDRGQIDEQFF. As DNA, the CDR3 is TGTGCCAGCAGCATTGACAGGGGGCAGATCGATGAGCAGTTCTTC.

A few counts support this clonotype. The chain couples TRBV19 to TRBJ2-7; 7 bases map to TRBD1. The V gene's germline CDR1 is LNHDA and CDR2 SQIVND (reference sequence). The J segment lost 2 bases and the V segment lost 6 bases, leaving 4 bases of the junction unmatched. The CDR3 is 13 residues long. The CDR3, as DNA: TGTGCCAGTAGCTGGACAGGTCCCTACGAGCAGTACTTC. The encoded protein is CASSWTGPYEQYF.

As concerns this clonotype: This may be a read error: a much more frequent sequence differs by one nucleotide. The V call is TRBV7-2, the J call TRBJ1-4; D not certain. The V gene's germline CDR1 is SGHTA and CDR2 FQGNSA. V was trimmed by 5 bases and J by 7 bases, leaving 20 bases between them. The CDR3 runs to 16 residues. The CDR3 DNA reads as TGTACCAGCAGCACGCACCCAGGAGGGAGTGGTGAAAAACTGTTTTTT. It translates to CTSSTHPGGSGEKLFF.

The CDR3 nucleotides read TGTGCCAGCAGTGAAGCGGACAGGCGCACCAAAAACATTCAGTACTTC. The encoded protein is CASSEADRRTKNIQYF. The V and J genes are TRBV2 and TRBJ2-4; 7 bases align to TRBD1. Trimming took 0 bases from V and 2 from J; bases not matched to a gene: 4. Per the germline V gene, CDR1 is SNHLY and CDR2 is FYNNEI. CDR3 size: 16 residues.

V is TRBV4-3 and J is TRBJ1-1, with D unclear. V was clipped by 0 bases and J by 7 bases, with 12 bases between them. This CDR3 spans 14 amino acids. Germline CDR1 is LGHNA and CDR2 is YSLEER. The DNA of the CDR3 is TGCGCCAGCAGCCAAGATTTATTGGGCGGTGAAGCTTTCTTT. As protein: CASSQDLLGGEAFF.

Regarding this clonotype: This may stem from a read error, because a much larger clone lies one nucleotide away. The genes are TRBV6-1 and TRBJ2-3; D remains unclear. The CDR3 totals 14 residues. Germline V gives CDR1 MNHNS, CDR2 SASEGT. Here the CDR3 DNA reads TGTGCCAGCAGTGTCTCTAAAATCACAGATACGCGGTATTTT. This codes for CASSVSKITDTRYF.

The CDR3, as DNA: TGCGCCAGCCGCGGACCCTATAATTCACCCCTCCACTTT. Translated, it gives CASRGPYNSPLHF. This chain links TRBV4-1 with TRBJ1-6; D unresolved. Germline CDR1 and CDR2: MGHRA and YSYEKL. The ends were cut back, 8 bases at V and 2 bases at J, with 7 bases in the middle. The CDR3 totals 13 residues.

This clonotype was detected many times. The chain is built from TRBV20-1 and TRBJ1-2; D gene unclear. The CDR3 covers 13 residues. CDR1 is DFQATT and CDR2 is SNEGSKA in the germline V gene (reference sequence). V shed 6 bases and J shed 5 bases, with 16 bases lying between them. Written as DNA, the CDR3 is TGCAGTGCCCCGCCTGACGTAACTTATGGCTACACCTTC. Its translation: CSAPPDVTYGYTF.

The sample holds one count of this clonotype. CDR3 amino acids: CASSQHRGDSGYTF. CDR3 DNA: TGTGCCAGCAGCCAACACAGGGGGGACTCTGGCTACACCTTC. The chain carries TRBV4-2 and TRBJ1-2; 8 bases are a match to TRBD1. The CDR3 is 14 residues long. Germline assignment: CDR1 LGHNA and CDR2 YNFKEQ. The V segment lost 2 bases and the J segment 7 bases; nucleotides outside the gene matches: 6.

This chain uses TRBV10-2 with TRBJ1-1, with D possibly being TRBD1 (5 bases). Germline CDR1 and CDR2: WSHSY and SAAADI. V gave up 2 bases and J gave up 1 base, with 8 bases separating them. This CDR3 spans 14 amino acids. CDR3 amino acids: CASSEEGANTEAFF. The CDR3 coding sequence is TGCGCCAGCAGTGAGGAAGGGGCGAACACTGAAGCTTTCTTT.

The V and J genes are TRBV18 and TRBJ1-1; the D is unclear. Trimming removed 0 bases from V and 8 bases from J, with 10 bases in between. Germline V gene data show CDR1 as KGHSH and CDR2 as LQKENI. This CDR3 has 13 residues. CDR3 nucleotides: TGTGCCAGCTCACCACCAACCGGCCGGGAAGCTTTCTTT. Amino acids: CASSPPTGREAFF.

This clonotype was found many times. This chain links TRBV3-1 with TRBJ2-5; 7 bases match TRBD1. The J segment lost 5 bases and the V segment lost 3 bases, leaving 6 bases of the junction unmatched. This CDR3 contains 14 residues. CDR1 LGHDT and CDR2 YNNKEL come from the germline V gene (reference sequence). DNA of the CDR3: TGTGCCAGCAGCCAGACAGGGCGAGGCGAGACCCAGTACTTC. Translated: CASSQTGRGETQYF.

The table lists this clonotype with many counts. The CDR3 loop is CASSLAGDNQPQHF. The CDR3 DNA follows: TGCGCCAGCAGCTTGGCCGGCGACAATCAGCCCCAGCATTTT. The chain combines TRBV5-1 with TRBJ1-5; D call uncertain. The germline V gene encodes CDR1 SGHRS and CDR2 YFSETQ. The CDR3 extends over 14 amino acids. The V gene lost 0 bases and the J gene lost 3 bases, with 7 bases spanning the gap.